This T cell receptor beta chain was recorded in a study of blood T cell repertoires in COVID-19. Turning to the study itself: Some COVID-19 samples were acute and others convalescent; all came from the United States, Italy and Spain. PBMCs, B-cell-depleted T cells, or T cells were the source of the cDNA or gDNA that made up the material.

The CDR3 is 14 residues long. V gave up 6 bases and J gave up 12 bases; unmatched junction bases: 12. CDR1 and CDR2 (germline): LNHNV, YYDKDF (reference sequence). Per the study methods: Using reference gene primer amplification, nucleated cell counts were estimated. TCRdb's copy holds only in-frame clones and misses some; the assay was immunoSEQ multiplex PCR. V and J calls and clone size are copied from that table; D and trimming were computed from the DNA. Of 45,000 to 60,000 clones in the sample, 88% were seen once. The J gene is TRBJ2-1, the V gene TRBV15; 9 bases line up with TRBD1. The sequenced sample was peripheral blood. The TCR originated in a man over 45 with active COVID-19. CDR3 in amino acids: CATRAGQGHSGQFF. The CDR3 DNA is TGTGCCACCAGAGCTGGACAGGGGCATAGTGGGCAGTTCTTC.